The text below deals with one T cell receptor beta chain. This CDR3 is 15 amino acids long. Germline values: CDR1 KGHSH, CDR2 LQKENI. J lost 6 bases, V lost 3 bases, and 2 bases had no gene match. Repertoires were generated with immunoSEQ multiplex PCR, while TCRdb's copy carries only in-frame clones and drops some. The table lists some 350,000 clones, around 91% of them singletons, with around 1% in the top ten. This entry comes from a study of blood T cell repertoires in COVID-19. Background on the study: Whether acute or convalescent, the COVID-19 samples came from the United States, Italy and Spain. Sample material is recorded as cDNA or gDNA derived from T cells, B-cell-depleted T cells, or PBMCs.

Each participant's cohort was designated according to participant-reported clinical history. Cohort 3 donors counted as recovered after two negative PCRs, clearance, or resolved symptoms. The TCR sequence derives from a man younger than 35 who had recovered from COVID-19. The sequenced material came from PBMCs or T cells enriched from blood (not recorded which). J is TRBJ1-6 and V is TRBV18, with 10 bases lining up with TRBD1. In DNA, the CDR3 is TGTGCCAGCTCACCGGGACAGGGGATTAATTCACCCCTCCACTTT. Protein product: CASSPGQGINSPLHF.